This T cell receptor (beta chain) was captured in a study of blood T cell repertoires in COVID-19. About the study: Donors in the United States, Italy and Spain gave samples during acute or convalescent COVID-19. The analysed material was cDNA or gDNA that came from T cells, B-cell-depleted T cells, or PBMCs.

This CDR3 comprises 12 residues. The V and J ends lost 5 bases and 1 base respectively, with 9 bases between them. The V gene's germline CDR1 is SQVTM and CDR2 ANQGSEA. Per the original methods: Amplification of reference gene primers provided the estimated nucleated cell counts. The assay was immunoSEQ multiplex PCR, and TCRdb's table has in-frame clones only and misses some. D and trimming were read from the DNA, whereas the V and J calls and clone size are those reported in that table. Of tens of thousands of clones in the sample, approximately 82% were seen once. This clone was observed a few times.

This chain connects TRBV29-1 to TRBJ2-7; perhaps TRBD2 as D (5 bases). The sequence was collected from a man between 45 and 60 years old with active COVID-19. Sequenced sample: peripheral blood. CDR3 protein: CSVQSGSYEQYF. CDR3 coding DNA: TGCAGCGTTCAGAGCGGATCCTACGAGCAGTACTTC.